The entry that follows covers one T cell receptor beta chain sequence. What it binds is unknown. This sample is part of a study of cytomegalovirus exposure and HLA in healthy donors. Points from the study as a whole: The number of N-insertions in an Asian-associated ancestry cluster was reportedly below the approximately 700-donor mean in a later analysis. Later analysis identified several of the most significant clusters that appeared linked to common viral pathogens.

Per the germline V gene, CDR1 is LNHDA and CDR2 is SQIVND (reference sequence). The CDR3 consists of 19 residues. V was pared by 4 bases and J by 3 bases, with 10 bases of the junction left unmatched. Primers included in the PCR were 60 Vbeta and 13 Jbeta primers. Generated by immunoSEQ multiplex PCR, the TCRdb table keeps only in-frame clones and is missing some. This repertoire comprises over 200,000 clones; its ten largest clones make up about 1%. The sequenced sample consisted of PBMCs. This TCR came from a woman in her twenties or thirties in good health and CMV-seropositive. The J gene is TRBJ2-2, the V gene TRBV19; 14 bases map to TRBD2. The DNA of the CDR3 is TGTGCCAGTAGTACCCGAGGGACTAGCGGGAGTCCATACACCGGGGAGCTGTTTTTT. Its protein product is CASSTRGTSGSPYTGELFF.